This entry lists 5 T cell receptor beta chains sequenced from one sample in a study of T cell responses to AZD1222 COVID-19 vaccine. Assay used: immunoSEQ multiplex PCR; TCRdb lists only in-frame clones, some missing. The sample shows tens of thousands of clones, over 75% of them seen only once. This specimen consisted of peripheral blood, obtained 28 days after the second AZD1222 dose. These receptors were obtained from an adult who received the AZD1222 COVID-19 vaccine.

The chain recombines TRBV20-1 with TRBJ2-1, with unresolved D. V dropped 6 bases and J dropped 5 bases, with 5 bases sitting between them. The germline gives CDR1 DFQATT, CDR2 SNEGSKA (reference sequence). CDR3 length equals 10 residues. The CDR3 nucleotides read TGCAGTGCCCTCGACAATGAGCAGTTCTTC. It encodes CSALDNEQFF.

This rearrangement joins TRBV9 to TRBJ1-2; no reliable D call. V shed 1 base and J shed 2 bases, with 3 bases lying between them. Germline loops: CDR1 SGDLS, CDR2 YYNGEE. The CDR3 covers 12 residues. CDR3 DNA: TGTGCCAGCAGCGTATCGAACTATGGCTACACCTTC. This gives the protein CASSVSNYGYTF.

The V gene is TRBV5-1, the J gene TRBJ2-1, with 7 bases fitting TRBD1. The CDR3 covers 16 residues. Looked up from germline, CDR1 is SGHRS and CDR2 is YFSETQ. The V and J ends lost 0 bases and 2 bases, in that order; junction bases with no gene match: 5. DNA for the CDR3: TGCGCCAGCAGCTTGGGGGACAGCGACACCTACAATGAGCAGTTCTTC. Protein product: CASSLGDSDTYNEQFF.

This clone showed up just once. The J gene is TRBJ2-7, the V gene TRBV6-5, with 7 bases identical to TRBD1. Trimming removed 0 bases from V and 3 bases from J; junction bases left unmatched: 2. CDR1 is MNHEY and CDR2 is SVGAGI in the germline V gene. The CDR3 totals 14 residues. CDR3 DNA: TGTGCCAGCAGTTACTCGTACAGGGGCTACGAGCAGTACTTC. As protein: CASSYSYRGYEQYF.

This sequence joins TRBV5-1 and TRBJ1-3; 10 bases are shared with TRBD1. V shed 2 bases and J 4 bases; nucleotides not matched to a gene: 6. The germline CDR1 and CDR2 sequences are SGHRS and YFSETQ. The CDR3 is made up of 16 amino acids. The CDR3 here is CASSFDRGLSGNTIYF. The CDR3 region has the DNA TGCGCCAGCAGCTTTGACAGGGGGCTAAGCGGAAACACCATATATTTT. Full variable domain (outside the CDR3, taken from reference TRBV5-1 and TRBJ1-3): KAGVTQTPRYLIKTRGQQVTLSCSPISGHRSVSWYQQTPGQGLQFLFEYFSETQRNKGNFPGRFSGRQFSNSRSEMNVSTLELGDSALYLCASSFDRGLSGNTIYFGEGSWLTVV.